This passage covers 23 T cell receptor beta chains from one sample sequenced in a study of blood T cells in healthy people across ages. Together with a sample-barcoded 5' primer, a J-beta primer mix was included in a second PCR lasting roughly 6 to 12 cycles. TCRdb called the 5' RACE reads again in MiXCR, with one record for every CDR3 protein. The sample comprises some 640,000 distinct CDR3 sequences, around 31% of which are singletons, and about 15% rests with the top ten. The sequenced sample consisted of blood. The receptors derive from an elderly woman in good health.

This clonotype was recorded at least ten times. The chain combines TRBV20-1 with TRBJ2-3, with D possibly TRBD2 on 7 matching bases. Germline values: CDR1 DFQATT, CDR2 SNEGSKA (reference sequence). The CDR3 has 11 residues. CDR3 residues: CSPRGAGTQYF. For the CDR3, the DNA is TGCAGCCCACGGGGGGCAGGTACGCAGTATTTT.

This clonotype showed up just a few times. It may be a read error: a sequence one base away is much more abundant. The V gene is TRBV9, the J gene TRBJ2-6; 10 bases line up with TRBD1. Germline lookup yields CDR1 SGDLS and CDR2 YYNGEE. The CDR3 is made up of 18 amino acids. For the CDR3, the DNA is TGTGCCAGCAGCCCCAGGGACAGGGGCCGCTCTGGGGCCAACGTCCGGACTTTC. Protein product: CASSPRDRGRSGANVRTF.

This rearrangement joins TRBV12-3 or TRBV12-4 to TRBJ2-3; D perhaps matches TRBD1 (6 bases). CDR3 length: 12 amino acids. Trimming took off 3 bases at V and 11 bases at J, with 12 bases between the two ends. Written as DNA, the CDR3 is TGTGCCAGCAGTTTGGGGGCAGATGTGCAGTATTTT. Translated, it gives CASSLGADVQYF.

The CDR3 region has the DNA TGCGCCAGCAGCTTTGGGTGGGGCAATCAGCCCCAGCATTTT. Amino acids: CASSFGWGNQPQHF. The chain is built from TRBV5-1 and TRBJ1-5, with D uncertain. Trimming stripped 2 bases from V and 2 bases from J, with 8 bases between. The CDR3 spans 14 residues. Germline CDR1 and CDR2: SGHRS and YFSETQ.

The chain uses TRBV7-9 and TRBJ2-1, with 8 bases that match TRBD2. V lost 5 bases and J lost 6; bases outside the gene matches: 9. The CDR3 loop spans 15 amino acids. Germline CDR1 SEHNR, CDR2 FQNEAQ (reference sequence). The CDR3: CASSPNGGARNEQFF. CDR3 nucleotide sequence: TGTGCCAGCAGCCCAAACGGGGGGGCTCGCAATGAGCAGTTCTTC.

In the case of this clonotype: A much larger clone differs by one base, so this may be a read error. V usage is TRBV12-3 or TRBV12-4 and J usage is TRBJ2-6; no reliable D call. This CDR3 is 16 amino acids long. CDR3 sequence: CARPLTSTSGTNVLTF. Here the CDR3 DNA reads TGTGCCAGACCTTTAACTTCAACCTCTGGGACCAACGTCCTGACTTTC.

This clonotype has a count of ten or more. V gene TRBV25-1 combines with J gene TRBJ2-7; TRBD2 might be the D (6 bases). Trimming shortened V by 3 bases and J by 4 bases, and 13 bases separated the two germline ends. CDR3 length equals 14 residues. Germline CDR1 reads MGHDK; CDR2 reads SYGVNS. The CDR3 DNA sequence: TGTGCCAGCAGTGATAGTGGCGGGAAGTACGAGCAGTACTTC. Translating gives CASSDSGGKYEQYF.

The chain has TRBV29-1 and TRBJ1-2, with D uncertain. This CDR3 region has 12 residues. Germline CDR1 and CDR2: SQVTM and ANQGSEA. Deletions cut 5 bases from V and 10 bases from J, with 17 bases between. The CDR3 region is CSVTTDLRLYTF. The CDR3, as DNA: TGCAGCGTTACGACGGACCTCCGGCTCTACACCTTC.

This clonotype showed up many times. The gene calls are TRBV6-6 and TRBJ1-1; 7 positions agree with TRBD1. Per the germline V gene, CDR1 is MNHNY and CDR2 is SVGAGI (reference sequence). The CDR3 loop spans 13 amino acids. Trimming cost V 7 bases and J 5 bases; bases outside gene matches: 7. The CDR3 region is CASTTGEGTEAFF. CDR3 sequence (DNA): TGTGCCAGCACCACAGGGGAAGGGACTGAAGCTTTCTTT.

This clonotype was observed many times. The rearrangement links TRBV2 to TRBJ2-3, with 11 bases fitting TRBD1. The CDR3 sequence is 13 residues long. J lost 6 bases, V lost 9 bases, and 5 bases had no gene match. The germline V gene encodes CDR1 SNHLY and CDR2 FYNNEI. The CDR3 bases are TGTGCCAGTGGGACAGGGGGACGCGATACGCAGTATTTT. It is translated as CASGTGGRDTQYF. Drawing the rest from reference TRBV2 and TRBJ2-3, the complete variable domain is EPEVTQTPSHQVTQMGQEVILRCVPISNHLYFYWYRQILGQKVEFLVSFYNNEISEKSEIFDDQFSVERPDGSNFTLKIRSTKLEDSAMYFCASGTGGRDTQYFGPGTRLTVL.

This clonotype was seen a few times. The chain recombines TRBV3-1 with TRBJ2-5, with 7 bases fitting TRBD2. The V segment lost 4 bases and the J segment 1 base; nucleotides outside the gene matches: 12. CDR3 size: 17 residues. The V gene's germline CDR1 is LGHDT and CDR2 YNNKEL (reference sequence). As DNA, the CDR3 is TGTGCCAGCAGCCGGACCCTCGGGGGGACTACCCAAGAGACCCAGTACTTC. This gives the protein CASSRTLGGTTQETQYF.

This clonotype was counted between two and nine times. The chain links TRBV2 to TRBJ2-7; 10 bases fit TRBD1. The germline CDR1 and CDR2 sequences are SNHLY and FYNNEI. CDR3 length: 15 residues. The trim removed 5 bases at V and 0 bases at J, leaving 4 bases unmatched. The CDR3 reads CASSKGQGGSYEQYF. In DNA, the CDR3 is TGTGCCAGCAGTAAAGGACAGGGGGGCTCCTACGAGCAGTACTTC. Combining the CDR3 with reference TRBV2 and TRBJ2-7 gives the whole variable domain EPEVTQTPSHQVTQMGQEVILRCVPISNHLYFYWYRQILGQKVEFLVSFYNNEISEKSEIFDDQFSVERPDGSNFTLKIRSTKLEDSAMYFCASSKGQGGSYEQYFGPGTRLTVT.

This clonotype has a count of ten or more. The chain links TRBV6-1 to TRBJ2-5, with 7 positions matching TRBD1. Germline CDR1 reads MNHNS; CDR2 reads SASEGT. This CDR3 region has 14 residues. V shed 5 bases and J 5 bases; nucleotides not matched to a gene: 8. This CDR3 is CASSFGQAGETQYF. CDR3 bases: TGTGCCAGCAGTTTTGGACAGGCTGGCGAGACCCAGTACTTC.

The rearrangement links TRBV20-1 to TRBJ2-3; tentative D call: TRBD1 (5 bases). The length of the CDR3 is 16 residues. Germline loops: CDR1 DFQATT, CDR2 SNEGSKA (reference sequence). The V end was cut by 8 bases, the J end by 4 bases, with 25 bases between. CDR3 DNA sequence: TGCAGTACTATCCCTACTCCTCGGACACTCGCAGATACGCAGTATTTT. It yields the protein CSTIPTPRTLADTQYF.

Details on this clonotype: A much larger clone differs from this one at a single base, so this may be a read error. The rearrangement joins TRBV20-1 to TRBJ2-1; a weak D match, TRBD1 (8 bases). CDR3 length equals 14 residues. Germline CDR1 is DFQATT and CDR2 is SNEGSKA (reference sequence). V shed 3 bases and J shed 13 bases, with 22 bases lying between them. This chain's CDR3 is CSASNDRGGETQFF. The CDR3, as DNA: TGCAGTGCTAGTAACGACAGGGGAGGGGAGACCCAGTTCTTC.

The chain recombines TRBV5-1 with TRBJ1-1; D is possibly TRBD1 (6 bases). The CDR3 extends over 16 amino acids. Germline-derived CDR1 and CDR2 are SGHRS and YFSETQ. Trimming stripped 0 bases from V and 1 base from J, with 13 bases between. The CDR3 nucleotides read TGCGCCAGCAGCTTGGAGGGGGTTAATAGGAACACTGAAGCTTTCTTT. Residues: CASSLEGVNRNTEAFF.

This clonotype appeared a few times. Just one base apart from a much larger clone, this may be a read error. The chain combines TRBV29-1 with TRBJ2-7; 9 bases line up with TRBD1. The CDR3 totals 13 residues. The J segment lost 7 bases and the V segment lost 7 bases, leaving 11 bases of the junction unmatched. Germline V gene data show CDR1 as SQVTM and CDR2 as ANQGSEA. DNA for the CDR3: TGCAGCGGGCGACAGGGGGTGGTCGATGAGCAGTACTTC. Protein: CSGRQGVVDEQYF.

This clonotype was observed many times. The CDR3 is CASSRGGGASYEQYF. DNA of the CDR3: TGTGCCAGCAGCCGCGGGGGAGGGGCCTCCTACGAGCAGTACTTC. The rearrangement uses TRBV27 and TRBJ2-7; 7 nucleotides align to TRBD2. Per the germline V gene, CDR1 is MNHEY and CDR2 is SMNVEV (reference sequence). The ends lost 6 bases at V and 0 bases at J; junction bases unmatched: 8. The CDR3 consists of 15 residues.

The chain carries TRBV7-9 and TRBJ2-3; TRBD2 agrees at 7 bases. Germline V CDR1 and CDR2: SEHNR, FQNEAQ (reference sequence). V was pared by 11 bases and J by 2 bases, with 7 bases of the junction left unmatched. The CDR3 contains 13 residues. CDR3 DNA sequence: TGTGCCGGGGGAGGGGAGGTCACAGATACGCAGTATTTT. Translation: CAGGGEVTDTQYF.

V gene TRBV30 combines with J gene TRBJ1-3, with D uncertain. With 3 bases removed from V and 0 bases from J, the gap between germline ends came to 9 bases. Germline CDR1 reads GTSNPN; CDR2 reads SVGIG (reference sequence). The CDR3 covers 14 residues. CDR3 loop: CAWRGFFSGNTIYF. The CDR3 DNA reads as TGTGCCTGGAGAGGGTTCTTCTCTGGAAACACCATATATTTT.

This clonotype showed up many times. DNA of the CDR3: TGTGCCAGCAGCCAAGATTTCGGCGGGGGAAACACAGATACGCAGTATTTT. Translation gives CASSQDFGGGNTDTQYF. The chain links TRBV3-1 to TRBJ2-3, with 7 bases that match TRBD2. With 0 bases clipped from V and 2 bases from J, the junction kept 8 bases outside the gene matches. Germline CDR1 and CDR2: LGHDT and YNNKEL (reference sequence). The CDR3 consists of 17 residues.

At least ten counts were recorded for this clonotype. The chain couples TRBV4-2 to TRBJ1-2; D might be TRBD1 (6 bases). Germline V gene sequence: CDR1 LGHNA, CDR2 YNFKEQ. Between the trimmed V and J ends, which lost 3 bases and 5 bases, there was a span of 10 bases. CDR3 length: 13 residues. Here the CDR3 DNA reads TGTGCCAGCAGCCAGTCAGGGGAATATGGCTACACCTTC. Encoded protein: CASSQSGEYGYTF.

In its sample, this clonotype was seen a few times. One base away lies a much larger clone, so this may be a sequencing read error. The chain links TRBV6-6 to TRBJ2-5; D is possibly TRBD2 (6 bases). The CDR3 spans 14 residues. Trimming took off 6 bases at V and 11 bases at J, with 22 bases between the two ends. CDR1 MNHNY and CDR2 SVGAGI come from the germline V gene (reference sequence). The CDR3 DNA reads as TGTGCCAGCAGGGGGCGGGGAGCCTACAATGAGCAGTACTTC. It codes for CASRGRGAYNEQYF.